The present TCR beta chain was sequenced within a study of patients and donors after allogeneic stem cell transplantation. Trimming pared 7 bases from V and 3 bases from J, leaving 7 bases between. CDR3 length: 12 amino acids. Germline assignment: CDR1 SGHNT and CDR2 YENEEA. TCRdb fed the RT-PCR reads into MiXCR, producing one record per CDR3 protein. The table records 920,000 or so distinct CDR3 sequences, about a sixth of them present only once. This sequence originates from a human donor who was either an allogeneic HSCT recipient or a stem cell or donor lymphocyte infusion donor (not recorded which). It is not recorded whose cells these are; they may come from a transplant donor. Input material: blood, either unsorted or a sorted T cell fraction (not recorded which). This chain links TRBV11-3 with TRBJ2-1; D is ambiguous. The DNA for the CDR3 is TGTGCCAGCAAAAGCGTCTACAATGAGCAGTTCTTC. Its protein is CASKSVYNEQFF.